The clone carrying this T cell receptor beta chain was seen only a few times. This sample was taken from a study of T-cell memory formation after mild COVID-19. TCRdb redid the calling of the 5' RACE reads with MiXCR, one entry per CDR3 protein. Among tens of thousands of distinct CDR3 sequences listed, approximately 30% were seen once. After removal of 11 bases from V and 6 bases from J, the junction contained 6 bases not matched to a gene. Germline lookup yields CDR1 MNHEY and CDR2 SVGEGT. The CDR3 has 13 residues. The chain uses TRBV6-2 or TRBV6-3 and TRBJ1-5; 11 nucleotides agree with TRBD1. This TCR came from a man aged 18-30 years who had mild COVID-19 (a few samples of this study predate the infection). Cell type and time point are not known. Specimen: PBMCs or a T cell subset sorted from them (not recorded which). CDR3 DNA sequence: TGTGCCGGAGGGACAGGGGGGTTTCAGCCCCAGCATTTT. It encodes CAGGTGGFQPQHF.